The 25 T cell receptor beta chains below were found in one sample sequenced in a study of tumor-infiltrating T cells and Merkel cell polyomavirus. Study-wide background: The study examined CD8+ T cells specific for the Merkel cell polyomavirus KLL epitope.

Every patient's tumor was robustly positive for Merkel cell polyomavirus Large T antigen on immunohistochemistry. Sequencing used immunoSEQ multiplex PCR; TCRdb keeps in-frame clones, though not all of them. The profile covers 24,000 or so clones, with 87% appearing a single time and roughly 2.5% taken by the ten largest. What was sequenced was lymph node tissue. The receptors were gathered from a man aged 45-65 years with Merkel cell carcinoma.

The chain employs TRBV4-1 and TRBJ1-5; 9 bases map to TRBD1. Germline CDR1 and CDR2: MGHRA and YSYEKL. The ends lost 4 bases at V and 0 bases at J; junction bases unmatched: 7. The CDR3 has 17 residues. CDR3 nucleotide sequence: TGCGCCAGCAGCCGCCCACAGGGGGCTGGTAGCAATCAGCCCCAGCATTTT. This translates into CASSRPQGAGSNQPQHF.

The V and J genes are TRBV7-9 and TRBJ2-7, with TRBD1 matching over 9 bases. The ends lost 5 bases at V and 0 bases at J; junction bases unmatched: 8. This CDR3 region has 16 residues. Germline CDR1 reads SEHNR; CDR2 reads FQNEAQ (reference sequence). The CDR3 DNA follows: TGTGCCAGCAGCGGGACCGGGACAGGGAACTCCTACGAGCAGTACTTC. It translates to CASSGTGTGNSYEQYF.

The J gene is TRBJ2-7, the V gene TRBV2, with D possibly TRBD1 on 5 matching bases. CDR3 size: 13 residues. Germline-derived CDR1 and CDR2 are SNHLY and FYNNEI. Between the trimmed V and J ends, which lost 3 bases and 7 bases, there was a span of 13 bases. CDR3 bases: TGTGCCAGCAGTGATACCAGGGCCCGGGAGCAGTACTTC. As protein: CASSDTRAREQYF.

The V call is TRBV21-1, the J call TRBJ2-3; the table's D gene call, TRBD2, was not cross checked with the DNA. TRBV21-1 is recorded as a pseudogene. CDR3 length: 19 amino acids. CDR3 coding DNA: TGTGCCAGCAGCACGACCAACAGACTAGCGGGAGGTCCCCACCATACGCAGTATTTT. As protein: CASSTTNRLAGGPHHTQYF.

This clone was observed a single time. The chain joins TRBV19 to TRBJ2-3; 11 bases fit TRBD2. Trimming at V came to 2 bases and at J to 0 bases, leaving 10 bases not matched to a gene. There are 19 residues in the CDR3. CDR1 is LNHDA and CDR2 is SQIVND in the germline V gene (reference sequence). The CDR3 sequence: CASSIRLAGGLISTDTQYF. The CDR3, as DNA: TGTGCCAGTAGTATACGGCTAGCGGGGGGCCTGATTAGCACAGATACGCAGTATTTT.

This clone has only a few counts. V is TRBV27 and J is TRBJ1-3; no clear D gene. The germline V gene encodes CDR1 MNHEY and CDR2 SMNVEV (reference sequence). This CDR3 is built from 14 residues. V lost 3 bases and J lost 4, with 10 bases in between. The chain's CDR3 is CASSFGGRGNTIYF. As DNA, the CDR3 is TGTGCCAGCAGTTTTGGAGGAAGAGGAAACACCATATATTTT.

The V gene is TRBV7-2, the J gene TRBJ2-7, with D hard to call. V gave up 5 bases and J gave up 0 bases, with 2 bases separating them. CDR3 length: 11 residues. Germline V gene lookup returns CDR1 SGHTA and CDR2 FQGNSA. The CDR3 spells CASSHSYEQYF. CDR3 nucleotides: TGTGCCAGCAGCCACTCCTACGAGCAGTACTTC.

In DNA form, the CDR3 reads TGTGCCAGCAGTTTTTACAGGTTAAGCTCCTACGAGCAGTACTTC. Translating it yields CASSFYRLSSYEQYF. The chain recombines TRBV28 with TRBJ2-7; TRBD1 might be the D (5 bases). The length of the CDR3 is 15 residues. Looked up from germline, CDR1 is MDHEN and CDR2 is SYDVKM. V shed 3 bases and J shed 0 bases, with 12 bases lying between them.

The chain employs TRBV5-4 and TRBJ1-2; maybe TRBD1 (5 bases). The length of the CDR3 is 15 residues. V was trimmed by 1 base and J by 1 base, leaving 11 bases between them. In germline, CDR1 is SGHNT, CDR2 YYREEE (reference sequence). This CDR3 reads CASSLRAGNNYGYTF. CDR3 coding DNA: TGTGCCAGCAGCTTGCGGGCAGGGAATAACTATGGCTACACCTTC.

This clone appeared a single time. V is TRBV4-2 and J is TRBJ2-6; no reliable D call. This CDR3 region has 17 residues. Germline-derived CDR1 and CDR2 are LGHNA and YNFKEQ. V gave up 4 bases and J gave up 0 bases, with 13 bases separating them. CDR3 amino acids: CASSPQARTSGANVLTF. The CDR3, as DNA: TGTGCCAGCAGCCCTCAGGCCAGAACCTCTGGGGCCAACGTCCTGACTTTC.

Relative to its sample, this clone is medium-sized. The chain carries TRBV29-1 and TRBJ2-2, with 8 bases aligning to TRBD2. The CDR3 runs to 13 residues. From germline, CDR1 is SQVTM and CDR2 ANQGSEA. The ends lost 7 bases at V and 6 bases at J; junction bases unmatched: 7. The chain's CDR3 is CSAAGGSAGELFF. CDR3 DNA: TGCAGCGCCGCGGGGGGTTCCGCCGGGGAGCTGTTTTTT.

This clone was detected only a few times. In DNA form, the CDR3 reads TGTGCCAGCAGCCCGGTGGGGGGGGCCGGGGAGCTGTTTTTT. It is translated as CASSPVGGAGELFF. J is TRBJ2-2 and V is TRBV7-3; 7 positions match TRBD2. CDR3 length equals 14 residues. J was trimmed by 6 bases and V by 5 bases; bases with no gene match: 6. Germline loops: CDR1 SGHTA, CDR2 FQGTGA. The full variable domain, rest sourced from reference TRBV7-3 and TRBJ2-2, is GAGVSQTPSNKVTEKGKYVELRCDPISGHTALYWYRQSLGQGPEFLIYFQGTGAADDSGLPNDRFFAVRPEGSVSTLKIQRTERGDSAVYLCASSPVGGAGELFFGEGSRLTVL.

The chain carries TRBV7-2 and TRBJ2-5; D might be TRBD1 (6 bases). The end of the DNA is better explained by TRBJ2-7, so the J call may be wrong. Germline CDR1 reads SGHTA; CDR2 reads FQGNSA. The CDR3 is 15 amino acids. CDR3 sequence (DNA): TGTGCCAGCAGCTTAGGAGGGGCAGGGGAATACGAGCAGTACTTC. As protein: CASSLGGAGEYEQYF.

CDR3 DNA: TGTGCCAGTAGTACCCGACAGGGGGCGTTGAATGAGCAGTTCTTC. Protein product: CASSTRQGALNEQFF. The chain couples TRBV19 to TRBJ2-1, with TRBD1 identical over 10 bases. The J segment lost 7 bases and the V segment lost 4 bases, leaving 7 bases of the junction unmatched. Germline CDR1 LNHDA, CDR2 SQIVND (reference sequence). The CDR3 is made up of 15 amino acids.

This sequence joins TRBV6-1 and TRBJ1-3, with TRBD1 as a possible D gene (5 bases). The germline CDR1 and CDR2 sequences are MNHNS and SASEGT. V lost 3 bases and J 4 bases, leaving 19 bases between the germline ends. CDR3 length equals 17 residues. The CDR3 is CASSEHVGAGIGNTIYF. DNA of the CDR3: TGTGCCAGCAGTGAGCATGTTGGGGCAGGGATCGGAAACACCATATATTTT.

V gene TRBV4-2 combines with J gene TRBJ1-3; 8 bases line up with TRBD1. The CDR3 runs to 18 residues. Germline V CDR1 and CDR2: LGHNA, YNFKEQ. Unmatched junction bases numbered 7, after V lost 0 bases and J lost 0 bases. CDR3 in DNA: TGTGCCAGCAGCCAAGATTGGGACAGGAGCTTCTCTGGAAACACCATATATTTT. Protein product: CASSQDWDRSFSGNTIYF.

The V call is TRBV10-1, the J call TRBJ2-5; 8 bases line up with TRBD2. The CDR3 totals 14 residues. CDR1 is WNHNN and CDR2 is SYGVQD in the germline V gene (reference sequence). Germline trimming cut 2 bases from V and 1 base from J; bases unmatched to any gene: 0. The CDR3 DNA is TGCGCCAGCAGTGAGAGCGGGAGCCAAGAGACCCAGTACTTC. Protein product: CASSESGSQETQYF.

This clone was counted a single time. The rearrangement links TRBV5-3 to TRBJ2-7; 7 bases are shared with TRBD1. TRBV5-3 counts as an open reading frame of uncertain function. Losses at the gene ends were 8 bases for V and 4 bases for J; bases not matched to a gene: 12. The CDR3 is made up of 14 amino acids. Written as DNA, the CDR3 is TGTGCCAGGGACTGCCGACAGGGAAGATACGAGCAGTACTTC. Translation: CARDCRQGRYEQYF.

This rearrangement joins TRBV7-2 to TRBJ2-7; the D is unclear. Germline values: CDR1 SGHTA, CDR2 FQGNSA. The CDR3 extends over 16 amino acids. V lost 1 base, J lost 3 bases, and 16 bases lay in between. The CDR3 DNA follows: TGTGCCAGCAGCTTAGTTGCAGACCCGGAGTTCTACGAGCAGTACTTC. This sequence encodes CASSLVADPEFYEQYF.

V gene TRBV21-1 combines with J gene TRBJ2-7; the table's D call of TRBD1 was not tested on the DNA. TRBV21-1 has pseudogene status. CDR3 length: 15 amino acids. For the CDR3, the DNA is TGTGCCAGCAGCAAACCGTCAACAGGAGCCTACGAGCAGTACTTC. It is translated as CASSKPSTGAYEQYF.

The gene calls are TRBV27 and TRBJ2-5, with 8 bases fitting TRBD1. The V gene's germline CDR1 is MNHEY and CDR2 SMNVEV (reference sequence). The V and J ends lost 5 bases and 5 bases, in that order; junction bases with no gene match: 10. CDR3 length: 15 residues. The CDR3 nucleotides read TGTGCCAGCAGTAGGGGACAGGTAGCTAGGGAGACCCAGTACTTC. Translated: CASSRGQVARETQYF.

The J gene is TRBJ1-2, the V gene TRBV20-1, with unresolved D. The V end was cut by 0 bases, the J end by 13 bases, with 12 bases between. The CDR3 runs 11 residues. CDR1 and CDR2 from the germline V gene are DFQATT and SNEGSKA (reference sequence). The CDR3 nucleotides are TGCAGTGCTAGAGATTCCGGTCTCGGCACCTTC. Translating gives CSARDSGLGTF.

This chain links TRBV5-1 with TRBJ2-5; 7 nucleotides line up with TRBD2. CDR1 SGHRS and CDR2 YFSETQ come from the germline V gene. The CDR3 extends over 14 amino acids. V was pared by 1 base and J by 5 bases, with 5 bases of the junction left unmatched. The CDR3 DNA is TGCGCCAGCAGCTTGACTAGCGCCTGGGAGACCCAGTACTTC. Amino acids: CASSLTSAWETQYF.

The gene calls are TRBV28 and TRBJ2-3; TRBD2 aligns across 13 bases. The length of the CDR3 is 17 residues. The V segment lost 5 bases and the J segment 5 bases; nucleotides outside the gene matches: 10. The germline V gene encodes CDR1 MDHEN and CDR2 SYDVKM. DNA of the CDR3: TGTGCCAGCAGTCCCACCGGACTAGCGGGAGCTGTAGATACGCAGTATTTT. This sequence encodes CASSPTGLAGAVDTQYF.

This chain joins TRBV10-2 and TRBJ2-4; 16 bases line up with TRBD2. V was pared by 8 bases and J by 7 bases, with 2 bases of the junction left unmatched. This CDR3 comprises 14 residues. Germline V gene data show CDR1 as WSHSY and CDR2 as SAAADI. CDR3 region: CASGGLAGGNIQYF. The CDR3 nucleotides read TGCGCCAGCGGGGGACTAGCGGGGGGGAACATTCAGTACTTC.